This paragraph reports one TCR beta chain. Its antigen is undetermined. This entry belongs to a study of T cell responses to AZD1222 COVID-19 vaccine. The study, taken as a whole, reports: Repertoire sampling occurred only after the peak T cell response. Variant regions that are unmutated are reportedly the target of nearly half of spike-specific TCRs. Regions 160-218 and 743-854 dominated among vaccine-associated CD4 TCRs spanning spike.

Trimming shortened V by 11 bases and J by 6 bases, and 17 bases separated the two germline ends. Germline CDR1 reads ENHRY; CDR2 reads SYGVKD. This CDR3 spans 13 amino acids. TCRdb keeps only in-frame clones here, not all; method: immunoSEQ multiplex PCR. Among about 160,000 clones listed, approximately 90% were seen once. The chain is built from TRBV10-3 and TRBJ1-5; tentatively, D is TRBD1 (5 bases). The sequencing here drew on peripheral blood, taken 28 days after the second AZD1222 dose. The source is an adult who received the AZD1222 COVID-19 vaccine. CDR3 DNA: TGTGCCTCTATGGAGGTGCAGGGTCAGCCCCAGCATTTT. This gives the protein CASMEVQGQPQHF.